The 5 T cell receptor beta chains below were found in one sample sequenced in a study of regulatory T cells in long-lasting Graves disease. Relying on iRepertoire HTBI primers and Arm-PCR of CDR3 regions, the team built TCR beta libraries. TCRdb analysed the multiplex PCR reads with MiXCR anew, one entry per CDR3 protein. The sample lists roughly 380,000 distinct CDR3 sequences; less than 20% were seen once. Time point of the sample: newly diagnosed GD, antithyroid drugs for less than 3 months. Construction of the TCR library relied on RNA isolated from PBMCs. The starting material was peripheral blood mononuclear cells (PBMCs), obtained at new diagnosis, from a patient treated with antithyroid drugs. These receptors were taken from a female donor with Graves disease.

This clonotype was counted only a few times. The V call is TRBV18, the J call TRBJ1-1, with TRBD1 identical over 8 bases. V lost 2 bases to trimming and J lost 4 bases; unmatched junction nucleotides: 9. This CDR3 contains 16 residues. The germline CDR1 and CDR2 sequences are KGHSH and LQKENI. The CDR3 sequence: CASSPNHGQGSTEAFF. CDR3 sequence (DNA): TGTGCCAGCTCACCAAACCATGGACAGGGCAGCACTGAAGCTTTCTTT.

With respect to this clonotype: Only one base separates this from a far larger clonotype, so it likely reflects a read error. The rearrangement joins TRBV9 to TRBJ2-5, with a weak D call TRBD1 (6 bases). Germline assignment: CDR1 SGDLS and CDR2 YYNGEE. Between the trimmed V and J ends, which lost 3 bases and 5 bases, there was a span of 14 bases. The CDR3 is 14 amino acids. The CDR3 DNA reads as TGTGCCAGCAGCGGCAGGGGCAGTGGGGAGACCCAGTACTTC. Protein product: CASSGRGSGETQYF.

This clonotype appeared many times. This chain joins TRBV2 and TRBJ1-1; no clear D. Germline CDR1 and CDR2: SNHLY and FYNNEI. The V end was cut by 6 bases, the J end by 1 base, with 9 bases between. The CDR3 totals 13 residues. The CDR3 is CASREISNTEAFF. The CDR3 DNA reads TGTGCCAGCAGGGAAATCTCGAACACTGAAGCTTTCTTT.

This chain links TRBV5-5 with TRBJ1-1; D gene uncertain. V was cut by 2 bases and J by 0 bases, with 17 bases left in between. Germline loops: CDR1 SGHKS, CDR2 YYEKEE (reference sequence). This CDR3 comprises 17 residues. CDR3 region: CASSFGPTNKLNTEAFF. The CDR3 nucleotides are TGTGCCAGCAGCTTCGGACCTACCAACAAGTTGAACACTGAAGCTTTCTTT.

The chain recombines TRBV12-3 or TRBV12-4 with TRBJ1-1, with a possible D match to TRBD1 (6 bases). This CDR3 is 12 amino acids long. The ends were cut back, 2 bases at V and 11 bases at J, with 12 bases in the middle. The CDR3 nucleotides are TGTGCCAGCAGTTTAAGGGGGGCCGGGGCTTTCTTT. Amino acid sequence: CASSLRGAGAFF.